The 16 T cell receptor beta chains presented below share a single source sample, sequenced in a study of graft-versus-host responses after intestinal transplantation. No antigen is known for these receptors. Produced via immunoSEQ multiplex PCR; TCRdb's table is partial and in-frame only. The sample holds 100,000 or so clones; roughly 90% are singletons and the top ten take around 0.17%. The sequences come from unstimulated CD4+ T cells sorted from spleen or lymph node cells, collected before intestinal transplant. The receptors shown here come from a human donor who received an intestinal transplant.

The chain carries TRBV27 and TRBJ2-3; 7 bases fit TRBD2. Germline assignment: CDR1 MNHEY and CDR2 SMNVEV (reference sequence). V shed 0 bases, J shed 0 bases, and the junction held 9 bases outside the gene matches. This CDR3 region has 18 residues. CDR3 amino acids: CASSLSRRGVPSTDTQYF. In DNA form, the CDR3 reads TGTGCCAGCAGTTTATCGAGACGGGGGGTTCCTAGCACAGATACGCAGTATTTT.

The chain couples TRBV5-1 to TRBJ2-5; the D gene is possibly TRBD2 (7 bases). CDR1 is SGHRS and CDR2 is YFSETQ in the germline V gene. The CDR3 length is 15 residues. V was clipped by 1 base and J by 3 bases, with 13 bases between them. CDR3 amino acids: CASSLQGRGEETQYF. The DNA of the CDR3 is TGCGCCAGCAGCTTGCAGGGGAGGGGCGAAGAGACCCAGTACTTC.

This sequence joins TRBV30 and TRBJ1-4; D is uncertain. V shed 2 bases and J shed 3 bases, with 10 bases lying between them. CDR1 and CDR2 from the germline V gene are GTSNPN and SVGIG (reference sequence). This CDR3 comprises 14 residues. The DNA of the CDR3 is TGTGCCTGGAGTCCGTATAGAGCTAATGAAAAACTGTTTTTT. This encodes CAWSPYRANEKLFF.

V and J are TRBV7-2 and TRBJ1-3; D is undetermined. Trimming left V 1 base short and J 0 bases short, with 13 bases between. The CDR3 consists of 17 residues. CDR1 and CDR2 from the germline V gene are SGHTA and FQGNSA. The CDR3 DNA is TGTGCCAGCAGCTTAGGTGACGTCAGGCACTCTGGAAACACCATATATTTT. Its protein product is CASSLGDVRHSGNTIYF.

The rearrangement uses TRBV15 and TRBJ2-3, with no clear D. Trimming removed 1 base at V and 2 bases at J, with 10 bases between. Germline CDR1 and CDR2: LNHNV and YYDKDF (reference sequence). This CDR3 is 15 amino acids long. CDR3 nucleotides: TGTGCCACCAGCAGAGGGGCGCCGGTCACAGATACGCAGTATTTT. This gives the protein CATSRGAPVTDTQYF.

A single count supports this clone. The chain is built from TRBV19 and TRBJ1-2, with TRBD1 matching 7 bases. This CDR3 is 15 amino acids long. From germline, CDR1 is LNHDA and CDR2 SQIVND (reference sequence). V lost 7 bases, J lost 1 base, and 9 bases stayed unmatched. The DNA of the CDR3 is TGTGCCAGTACCTACCGGGACAGAATTAACTATGGCTACACCTTC. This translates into CASTYRDRINYGYTF. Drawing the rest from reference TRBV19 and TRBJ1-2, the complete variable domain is DGGITQSPKYLFRKEGQNVTLSCEQNLNHDAMYWYRQDPGQGLRLIYYSQIVNDFQKGDIAEGYSVSREKKESFPLTVTSAQKNPTAFYLCASTYRDRINYGYTFGSGTRLTVV.

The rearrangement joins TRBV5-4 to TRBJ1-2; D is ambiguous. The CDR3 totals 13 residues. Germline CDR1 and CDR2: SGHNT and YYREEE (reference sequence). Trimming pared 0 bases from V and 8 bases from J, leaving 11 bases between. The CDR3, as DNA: TGTGCCAGCAGCTTGGCCCCCGAGGGAGGCTACACCTTC. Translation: CASSLAPEGGYTF.

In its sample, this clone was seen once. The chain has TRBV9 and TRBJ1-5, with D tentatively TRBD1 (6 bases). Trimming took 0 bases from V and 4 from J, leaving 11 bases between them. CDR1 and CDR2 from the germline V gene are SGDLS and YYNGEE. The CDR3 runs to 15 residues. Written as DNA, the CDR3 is TGTGCCAGCAGCGTAGGGACAGCCGATAATCAGCCCCAGCATTTT. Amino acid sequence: CASSVGTADNQPQHF.

Here the CDR3 reads CASSLAANSGNGYTF. The CDR3 bases are TGTGCCAGCAGCTTAGCGGCCAATAGCGGGAATGGCTACACCTTC. This rearrangement joins TRBV11-1 to TRBJ1-2; the D is unclear. CDR1 SGHAT and CDR2 FQDESV come from the germline V gene (reference sequence). CDR3 length: 15 residues. Trimming stripped 0 bases from V and 6 bases from J, with 14 bases between.

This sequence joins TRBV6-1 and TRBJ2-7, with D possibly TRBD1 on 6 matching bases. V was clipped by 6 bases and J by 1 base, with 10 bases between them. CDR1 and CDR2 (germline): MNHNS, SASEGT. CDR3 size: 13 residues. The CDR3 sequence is CASREDRSYEQYF. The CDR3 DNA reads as TGTGCCAGCAGAGAGGACAGATCCTACGAGCAGTACTTC.

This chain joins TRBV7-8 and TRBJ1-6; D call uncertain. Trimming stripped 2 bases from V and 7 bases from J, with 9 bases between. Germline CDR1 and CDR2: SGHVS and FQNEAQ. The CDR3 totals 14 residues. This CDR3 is CASSLRRENSPLHF. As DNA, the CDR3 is TGTGCCAGCAGCTTACGACGGGAGAATTCACCCCTCCACTTT.

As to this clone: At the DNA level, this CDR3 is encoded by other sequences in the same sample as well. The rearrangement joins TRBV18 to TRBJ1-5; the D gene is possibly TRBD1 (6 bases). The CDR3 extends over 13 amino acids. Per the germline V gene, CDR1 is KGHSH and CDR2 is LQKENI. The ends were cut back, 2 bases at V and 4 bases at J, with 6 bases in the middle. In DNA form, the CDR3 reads TGTGCCAGCTCACCAGACAGGAATCAGCCCCAGCATTTT. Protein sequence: CASSPDRNQPQHF.

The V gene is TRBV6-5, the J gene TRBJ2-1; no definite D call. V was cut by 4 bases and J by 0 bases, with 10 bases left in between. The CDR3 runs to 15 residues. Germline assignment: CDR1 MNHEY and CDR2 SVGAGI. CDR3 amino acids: CASSSSRSSYNEQFF. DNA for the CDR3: TGTGCCAGCAGTTCCTCCCGCAGCTCCTACAATGAGCAGTTCTTC.

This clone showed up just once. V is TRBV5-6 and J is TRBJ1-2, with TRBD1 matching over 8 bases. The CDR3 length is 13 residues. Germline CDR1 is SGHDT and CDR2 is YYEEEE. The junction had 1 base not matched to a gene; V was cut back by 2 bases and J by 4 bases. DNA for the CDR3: TGTGCCAGCAGCTTTACAGGGGGCTATGGCTACACCTTC. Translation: CASSFTGGYGYTF.

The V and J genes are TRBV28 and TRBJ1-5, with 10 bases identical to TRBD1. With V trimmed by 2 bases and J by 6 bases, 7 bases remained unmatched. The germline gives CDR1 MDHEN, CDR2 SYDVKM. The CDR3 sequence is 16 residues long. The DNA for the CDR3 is TGTGCCAGCAGTTTAGGACAGGGGGTGTTCGGTCAGCCCCAGCATTTT. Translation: CASSLGQGVFGQPQHF. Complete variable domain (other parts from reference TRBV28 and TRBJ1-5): DVKVTQSSRYLVKRTGEKVFLECVQDMDHENMFWYRQDPGLGLRLIYFSYDVKMKEKGDIPEGYSVSREKKERFSLILESASTNQTSMYLCASSLGQGVFGQPQHFGDGTRLSIL.

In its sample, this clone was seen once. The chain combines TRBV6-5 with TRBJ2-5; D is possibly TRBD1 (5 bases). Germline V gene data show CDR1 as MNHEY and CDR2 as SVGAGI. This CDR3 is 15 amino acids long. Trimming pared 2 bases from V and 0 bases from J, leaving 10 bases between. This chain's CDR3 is CASSYLQAYQETQYF. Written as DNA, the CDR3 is TGTGCCAGCAGTTACCTACAGGCCTACCAAGAGACCCAGTACTTC.